The clone carrying this T cell receptor beta chain was detected ten times or more. Its specificity is not known. Treatment defined: randomized to nivolumab then ipilimumab (arm A) or the reverse (arm B). This sample is part of a study of sequential checkpoint blockade in melanoma. Across the study: Patients were randomized 1:1 to nivolumab-then-ipilimumab or ipilimumab-then-nivolumab first-line. TCRβ was sequenced from DNA of 91 pretreatment tumors. Twenty-two patients had matched tumor biopsies before treatment and at week 13 after nivolumab or ipilimumab alone.

The data were produced by immunoSEQ multiplex PCR, yet TCRdb's version contains in-frame clones alone and is incomplete. This sample has some 4,100 clones, with around 23% found just once. Study-wide points: Clinical benefit was about 30 times likelier when tumor T-cell fraction and clonality increased.

The sequence derives from a human donor with melanoma. The sequenced sample was tumor tissue (inferred from file names), obtained from a patient given nivolumab and ipilimumab in sequence.

The chain's CDR3 is CASSPQAPSNQPQHF. The CDR3 region has the DNA TGTGCCAGCAGCCCTCAGGCCCCTAGCAATCAGCCCCAGCATTTT. The chain is built from TRBV11-3 and TRBJ1-5; no clear D. In germline, CDR1 is SGHNT, CDR2 YENEEA. The CDR3 spans 15 residues. V was trimmed by 5 bases and J by 0 bases, leaving 11 bases between them.